This T cell receptor (beta chain) was retrieved from a study of cytomegalovirus exposure and HLA in healthy donors. At the level of the study: Researchers previously reported finding about 110 million unique TCR beta sequences from 170 million or so T cells. The study placed 70% to 90% of its 350 to 450 genotyped donors in the Caucasian-associated ancestry cluster. General observations from the study: In a later analysis, most CMV-associated TCR beta chains appeared HLA-restricted. Prior analysis indicated that the majority of TCR beta V segments exhibited productivity approximately 87% or approximately 30% of the time.

Both 60 Vbeta primers and 13 Jbeta primers went into the PCR. The assay was immunoSEQ multiplex PCR, and TCRdb's table has in-frame clones only and misses some. The sample lists about 110,000 clones; approximately 69% were seen once. CDR1 LNHDA and CDR2 SQIVND come from the germline V gene (reference sequence). The length of the CDR3 is 15 residues. V dropped 9 bases and J dropped 3 bases, with 18 bases sitting between them. Worth noting for this clone: No antigen is known for it.

The source is a woman between 40 and 55 years old in good health and CMV-seropositive. The chain employs TRBV19 and TRBJ1-5; weak D call: TRBD1 (6 bases). Sequencing used PBMCs. The CDR3 sequence: CASSNRVWDNQPQHF. Here the CDR3 DNA reads TGTGCCAGCAGCAACAGGGTTTGGGACAATCAGCCCCAGCATTTT.